The clone carrying this T cell receptor (beta chain) was seen a few times. Antigen unknown. This record belongs to a study of radiotherapy plus CTLA-4 blockade in lung cancer. Study results and caveats: Among blood TCR repertoires after radiotherapy plus ipilimumab, tumor-derived clones expanded.

Method: immunoSEQ multiplex PCR; TCRdb's copy keeps in-frame clones and lacks some. The sample records 26,000 or so clones, about 80% being singletons. People whose metastatic non-small-cell lung cancer was chemo-refractory got focal radiation along with CTLA-4 blockade by ipilimumab. The V gene's germline CDR1 is SGDLS and CDR2 YYNGEE. With 6 bases removed from V and 2 bases from J, the gap between germline ends came to 13 bases. The CDR3 has 14 amino acids. The sequence was collected from a human donor with non-small cell lung cancer that progressed on radiotherapy plus ipilimumab. This chain connects TRBV9 to TRBJ2-3; possible D gene TRBD2, 6 bases. The specimen comprised peripheral blood, sampled from a patient treated with radiotherapy plus ipilimumab. CDR3 DNA sequence: TGTGCCAGCACCCTAGCGTTTGACACAGATACGCAGTATTTT. As protein: CASTLAFDTDTQYF.